A selection of T cell receptor beta chains follows, all from one sample in a study of PD-1 blockade in classical Hodgkin lymphoma. Method: immunoSEQ multiplex PCR; TCRdb's copy keeps in-frame clones and lacks some. The sample includes approximately 31,000 clones, 94% of them seen just once. What was sequenced was peripheral blood mononuclear cells (PBMCs). All receptors derive from a human donor with classical Hodgkin lymphoma. CDR3s include the opening cysteine and the closing phenylalanine or tryptophan. Each record gives: V gene, J gene, D gene, clone size, CDR3 protein, CDR3 DNA. A D gene is named only where the DNA matches it firmly. Clone size is given for some rows only: seen once, a few or many times, or a class if the clone is expanded.

>TRBV5-4|TRBJ1-1|-|-
CASRAGGSETEAFF
TGTGCCAGCAGAGCGGGGGGAAGCGAAACTGAAGCTTTCTTT
>TRBV18|TRBJ2-7|-|-
CASSPPRTYEQYF
TGTGCCAGCTCACCTCCCCGAACCTACGAGCAGTACTTC
>TRBV2|TRBJ2-7|TRBD1|-
CASRRTGGTYEQYF
TGTGCCAGCAGGCGGACAGGGGGCACCTACGAGCAGTACTTC
>TRBV7-3|TRBJ2-3|-|-
CASSARDFKNTQYF
TGTGCCAGCAGCGCCCGGGACTTTAAGAATACGCAGTATTTT
>TRBV27|TRBJ2-1|-|-
CASSLQASSYNEQFF
TGTGCCAGCAGTTTACAAGCGAGCTCCTACAATGAGCAGTTCTTC
>TRBV7-9|TRBJ2-1|TRBD2|-
CASSFLTSGRTHSYNEQFF
TGTGCCAGCAGCTTCCTGACTAGCGGGAGAACCCACTCCTACAATGAGCAGTTCTTC
>TRBV27|TRBJ2-1|TRBD2|-
CASSNSGGAWRNEQFF
TGTGCCAGCAGTAACAGCGGGGGGGCTTGGAGGAATGAGCAGTTCTTC
>TRBV28|TRBJ2-7|-|once
CASSEYQRSQQYF
TGTGCCAGCAGTGAATATCAACGGAGCCAGCAGTACTTC
>TRBV19|TRBJ1-2|TRBD1|-
CASTLTRDRLNYGYTF
TGTGCCAGTACCCTCACCCGGGACAGATTGAACTATGGCTACACCTTC
>TRBV4-3|TRBJ2-2|TRBD2|-
CASSQETSGGAYSTGELFF
TGCGCCAGCAGCCAGGAGACTAGCGGGGGAGCTTACAGCACCGGGGAGCTGTTTTTT
>TRBV2|TRBJ1-2|TRBD1|-
CASSARTGAIYGYTF
TGTGCCAGCAGCGCTAGGACAGGGGCTATCTATGGCTACACCTTC
>TRBV6-1|TRBJ2-7|-|-
CASSDQLFQYF
TGTGCCAGCAGTGACCAGTTGTTTCAGTACTTC
>TRBV5-1|TRBJ1-1|-|-
CASSLDGMNTEAFF
TGCGCCAGCAGCTTGGATGGGATGAACACTGAAGCTTTCTTT
>TRBV27|TRBJ1-1|-|once
CASSLGRGLNTEAFF
TGTGCCAGCAGTTTAGGACGGGGGCTGAACACTGAAGCTTTCTTT
>TRBV11-2|TRBJ1-1|-|once
CASSLGLDTEAFF
TGTGCCAGCAGCTTAGGGCTGGACACTGAAGCTTTCTTT
>TRBV19|TRBJ1-2|-|-
CASSIETGTYGYTF
TGTGCCAGTAGTATAGAAACAGGGACCTATGGCTACACCTTC
>TRBV27|TRBJ1-2|-|few
CASSLRDGNYGYTF
TGTGCCAGCAGCCTCAGGGACGGTAACTATGGCTACACCTTC
>TRBV4-2|TRBJ2-5|TRBD2|-
CASSQEQRGAQETQYF
TGTGCCAGCAGCCAAGAGCAGCGGGGGGCCCAAGAGACCCAGTACTTC
>TRBV6-1|TRBJ2-1|TRBD2|-
CASSEALITAGYNEQFF
TGTGCCAGCAGTGAAGCGCTTATAACAGCGGGGTACAATGAGCAGTTCTTC
>TRBV28|TRBJ2-1|TRBD2|-
CASSLPGTSVFSSYNEQFF
TGTGCCAGCAGTTTACCCGGGACTAGCGTATTTAGCTCCTACAATGAGCAGTTCTTC
>TRBV11-2|TRBJ2-1|TRBD2|-
CASSLEGLATYNEQFF
TGTGCCAGCAGCTTAGAGGGACTAGCGACCTACAATGAGCAGTTCTTC
>TRBV6-1|TRBJ2-7|-|few
CASSYNPYSYEQYF
TGTGCCAGCAGCTATAATCCGTACTCCTACGAGCAGTACTTC
>TRBV9|TRBJ2-2|TRBD1|once
CASSGTVNTGELFF
TGTGCCAGCAGTGGGACAGTGAACACCGGGGAGCTGTTTTTT
>TRBV30|TRBJ1-6|-|once
CAWRARGVKDSPLHF
TGTGCCTGGAGGGCCCGGGGAGTTAAAGATTCACCCCTCCACTTT
>TRBV6-5|TRBJ1-2|-|few
CASSYSDGEDGYTF
TGTGCCAGCAGTTACTCCGACGGAGAGGATGGCTACACCTTC
>TRBV5-1|TRBJ1-2|-|-
CASSWGTNYGYTF
TGCGCCAGCAGCTGGGGAACTAACTATGGCTACACCTTC
>TRBV19|TRBJ2-2|TRBD2|-
CASSIRLAANTGELFF
TGTGCCAGTAGTATCCGACTAGCGGCGAACACCGGGGAGCTGTTTTTT
>TRBV5-6|TRBJ2-1|TRBD2|-
CASSLLKAGDYNEQFF
TGTGCCAGCAGTCTACTCAAGGCGGGGGACTACAATGAGCAGTTCTTC
>TRBV4-2|TRBJ2-3|TRBD2|few
CASSQGTSGGADTQYF
TGTGCCAGCAGCCAAGGGACTAGCGGGGGGGCAGATACGCAGTATTTT
>TRBV27|TRBJ1-1|-|-
CASSPVGGSTEAFF
TGTGCCAGCAGTCCGGTAGGGGGTTCCACTGAAGCTTTCTTT
>TRBV9|TRBJ2-5|-|-
CASSVAPDLGTQYF
TGTGCCAGCAGCGTAGCCCCGGACCTGGGGACCCAGTACTTC
>TRBV2|TRBJ2-3|TRBD2|-
CASSGIAGGPTDTQYF
TGTGCCAGCAGCGGGATAGCGGGAGGGCCCACAGATACGCAGTATTTT
>TRBV7-2|TRBJ2-1|TRBD2|-
CASSLGLASGRLEFF
TGTGCCAGCAGCTTAGGACTAGCCTCGGGAAGGTTGGAGTTCTTC
>TRBV9|TRBJ2-4|-|-
CASSPRGRGSQYF
TGTGCCAGCAGCCCGAGGGGGAGGGGCTCCCAGTACTTC
>TRBV27|TRBJ2-7|-|-
CASSSNYEQYF
TGTGCCAGCAGTTCCAACTACGAGCAGTACTTC
>TRBV27|TRBJ1-5|-|-
CASSDDGANQPQHF
TGTGCCAGCAGCGACGATGGGGCCAATCAGCCCCAGCATTTT
>TRBV6-4|TRBJ1-4|-|-
CASSGQGSEIPNEKLFF
TGTGCCAGCAGCGGACAAGGATCCGAAATACCCAATGAAAAACTGTTTTTT
>TRBV2|TRBJ1-1|-|once
CASSEDGTAEAFF
TGTGCCAGCAGTGAGGATGGGACGGCTGAAGCTTTCTTT
>TRBV12-5|TRBJ1-1|-|-
CASGPPGGGEAFF
TGTGCTAGTGGCCCCCCCGGGGGCGGTGAAGCTTTCTTT
>TRBV7-9|TRBJ2-3|TRBD1|-
CASTHRGKTTDTQYF
TGTGCCAGCACGCACAGGGGAAAGACCACAGATACGCAGTATTTT
>TRBV28|TRBJ1-1|-|-
CASSLRRINTEAFF
TGTGCCAGCAGTTTACGGAGGATAAACACTGAAGCTTTCTTT
>TRBV11-2|TRBJ2-5|TRBD1|few
CASSLWARDRRKETQYF
TGTGCCAGCAGCTTATGGGCCCGGGACAGGAGAAAAGAGACCCAGTACTTC
>TRBV7-2|TRBJ1-2|-|-
CASSLDRNNYGYTF
TGTGCCAGCAGCTTGGACAGAAATAACTATGGCTACACCTTC
>TRBV5-4|TRBJ1-3|-|-
CASSPQGGNTIYF
TGTGCCAGCAGCCCACAGGGAGGAAACACCATATATTTT
>TRBV4-1|TRBJ1-5|-|-
CASSTTDRYNQPQHF
TGCGCCAGCAGCACGACTGACAGGTACAATCAGCCCCAGCATTTT
>TRBV6-1|TRBJ1-1|-|medium-sized
CASSEAGGNTEAFF
TGTGCCAGCAGTGAAGCGGGGGGGAACACTGAAGCTTTCTTT
>TRBV5-6|TRBJ2-3|-|-
CASSRDTYEFGTDTQYF
TGTGCCAGCAGCAGGGACACCTATGAATTCGGCACAGATACGCAGTATTTT
>TRBV18|TRBJ2-7|-|-
CASSPGTYEQYF
TGTGCCAGCTCACCTGGGACCTACGAGCAGTACTTC
>TRBV6-1|TRBJ1-2|-|-
CASSEAPTRMGNYGYTF
TGTGCCAGCAGTGAAGCGCCTACACGGATGGGAAACTATGGCTACACCTTC
>TRBV7-9|TRBJ2-6|-|-
CASSSLSSSGANVLTF
TGTGCCAGCAGCTCCCTCAGCAGCTCTGGGGCCAACGTCCTGACTTTC
>TRBV7-9|TRBJ1-4|-|-
CASSLVDSNEKLFF
TGTGCCAGCAGCTTAGTGGACTCAAATGAAAAACTGTTTTTT
>TRBV5-4|TRBJ1-5|TRBD1|-
CASSFLGQGARSQPQHF
TGTGCCAGCAGCTTCCTGGGACAGGGGGCTCGATCTCAGCCCCAGCATTTT
>TRBV5-4|TRBJ2-5|-|-
CASSLVGEETQYF
TGTGCCAGCAGCTTGGTCGGGGAAGAGACCCAGTACTTC
>TRBV4-3|TRBJ1-6|-|-
CASSQDEGPTANSPLHF
TGCGCCAGCAGCCAAGACGAGGGGCCCACCGCTAATTCACCCCTCCACTTT
>TRBV5-6|TRBJ2-1|-|-
CASSFGGVSYNEQFF
TGTGCCAGCAGCTTTGGCGGAGTCTCATACAATGAGCAGTTCTTC
>TRBV4-1|TRBJ1-2|-|-
CASSQRSNYGYTF
TGCGCCAGCAGCCAAAGGAGTAACTATGGCTACACCTTC
>TRBV5-4|TRBJ2-2|-|-
CASSLGGPTPGELFF
TGTGCCAGCAGCTTGGGGGGGCCGACTCCCGGGGAGCTGTTTTTT
>TRBV11-2|TRBJ2-2|-|few
CASSLLDTGELFF
TGTGCCAGCAGCTTACTTGACACCGGGGAGCTGTTTTTT
>TRBV18|TRBJ1-5|-|few
CASSPDRLRQPQHF
TGTGCCAGCTCACCCGACAGGTTGCGACAGCCCCAGCATTTT
>TRBV5-1|TRBJ2-7|-|-
CASSPVTGPYEQYF
TGCGCCAGCAGCCCAGTCACGGGCCCCTACGAGCAGTACTTC